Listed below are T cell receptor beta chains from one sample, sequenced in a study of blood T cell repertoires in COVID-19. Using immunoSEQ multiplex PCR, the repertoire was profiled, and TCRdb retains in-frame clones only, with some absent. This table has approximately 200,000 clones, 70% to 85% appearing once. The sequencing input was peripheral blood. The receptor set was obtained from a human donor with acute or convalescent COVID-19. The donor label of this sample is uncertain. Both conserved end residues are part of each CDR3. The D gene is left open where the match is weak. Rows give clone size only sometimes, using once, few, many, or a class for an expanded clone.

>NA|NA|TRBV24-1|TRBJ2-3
CATSAGGSDTQYF
TGTGCCACCAGTGCAGGGGGGTCAGATACGCAGTATTTT
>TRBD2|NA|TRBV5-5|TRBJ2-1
CASSYRALAEYNEQFF
TGTGCCAGCAGCTACAGGGCACTAGCGGAATACAATGAGCAGTTCTTC
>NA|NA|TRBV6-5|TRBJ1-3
CASSSHRGSGNTIYF
TGTGCCAGCAGCTCCCATAGGGGCTCTGGAAACACCATATATTTT
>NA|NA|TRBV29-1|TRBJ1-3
CSVETDSGNTIYF
TGCAGCGTTGAAACTGACTCTGGAAACACCATATATTTT
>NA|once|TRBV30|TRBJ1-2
CAWEQLYGYTF
TGTGCCTGGGAACAGCTCTATGGCTACACCTTC
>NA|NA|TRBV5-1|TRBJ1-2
CASSLESGANYGYTF
TGCGCCAGCAGCTTGGAAAGCGGAGCTAACTATGGCTACACCTTC
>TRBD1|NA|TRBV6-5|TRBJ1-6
CASRPDRIVNSPLHF
TGTGCCAGCAGACCGGACAGGATAGTAAATTCACCCCTCCACTTT
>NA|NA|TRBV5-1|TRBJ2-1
CASSWAGLQGVYNEQFF
TGCGCCAGCAGCTGGGCCGGTTTACAGGGCGTCTACAATGAGCAGTTCTTC
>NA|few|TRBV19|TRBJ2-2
CASTRGANTGELFF
TGTGCCAGTACCAGGGGGGCGAACACCGGGGAGCTGTTTTTT
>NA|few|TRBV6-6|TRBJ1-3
CASSYSMIQAGNTIYF
TGTGCCAGCAGTTACTCGATGATTCAGGCTGGAAACACCATATATTTT
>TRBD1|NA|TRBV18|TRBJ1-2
CASSLDAIRDSPRGYTF
TGTGCCAGCTCACTAGACGCGATTAGGGACAGCCCGCGCGGCTACACCTTC
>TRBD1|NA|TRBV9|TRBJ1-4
CASSTRQGGRGKLFF
TGTGCCAGCAGCACCCGACAGGGCGGTAGAGGAAAACTGTTTTTT
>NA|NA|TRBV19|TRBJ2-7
CASRMAASYEQYF
TGTGCCAGTCGGATGGCGGCTTCCTACGAGCAGTACTTC
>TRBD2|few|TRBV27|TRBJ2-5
CASSPQGLADQETQYF
TGTGCCAGCAGTCCCCAGGGACTAGCGGATCAAGAGACCCAGTACTTC
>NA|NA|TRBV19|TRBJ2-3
CASSIGTGVTDTQYF
TGTGCCAGTAGTATAGGTACGGGAGTAACAGATACGCAGTATTTT
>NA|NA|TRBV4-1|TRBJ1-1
CASSQQLNPGLPRYEAFF
TGCGCCAGCAGCCAACAATTAAACCCAGGGCTCCCACGGTATGAAGCTTTCTTT
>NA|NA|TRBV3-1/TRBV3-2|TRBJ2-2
CASSQGRLVGGGELFF
TGTGCCAGCAGCCAAGGTCGACTAGTCGGCGGCGGGGAGCTGTTTTTT
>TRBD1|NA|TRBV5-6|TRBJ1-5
CASSPDRVWQPQHF
TGTGCCAGCAGCCCAGACAGGGTTTGGCAGCCCCAGCATTTT
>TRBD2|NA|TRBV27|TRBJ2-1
CASSFYRGETSGRLSSYNEQFF
TGTGCCAGCAGTTTTTACAGGGGCGAGACTAGCGGGAGGCTTAGCTCCTACAATGAGCAGTTCTTC
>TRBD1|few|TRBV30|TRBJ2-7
CAYPDRPYEQYF
TGTGCCTATCCGGACAGGCCCTACGAGCAGTACTTC